This entry concerns a single T cell receptor beta chain. The data are from a study of shared clonotypes between healthy human individuals. Each replicate PCR on the sorted subsets used 200 ng DNA (around 31,000 T cell genomes). The protocol was immunoSEQ multiplex PCR, while the TCRdb copy is restricted to in-frame clones and leaves out a portion. The top ten clones hold around 16% of a sample with about 320,000 clones, 80% to 90% of them seen once. Deletions cut 8 bases from V and 3 bases from J, with 5 bases between. Germline CDR1 PRHDT, CDR2 FYEKMQ (reference sequence). This CDR3 comprises 12 residues. Caucasian adults residing in Nashville, Tennessee made up all the donors.

The origin of this receptor is a man in his late teens or twenties in good health. Sequencing was carried out using memory CD8+ T cells sorted from blood. Subset in this sample: CD45RO+ cells pooled with CCR7-negative TemRA cells. This chain connects TRBV13 to TRBJ2-6; no definite D call. The CDR3 protein is CASASGANVLTF. The CDR3 bases are TGTGCCAGCGCGAGTGGGGCCAACGTCCTGACTTTC.